The sequence of this T cell receptor beta chain was determined in a study of cytotoxic CD8 clonotypes in ibrutinib-treated CLL. This clone was recorded only once. Assay used: immunoSEQ multiplex PCR; TCRdb lists only in-frame clones, some missing. The sample includes about 160,000 clones, roughly 77% of them seen just once. The V gene's germline CDR1 is MNHEY and CDR2 SMNVEV (reference sequence). The CDR3 is made up of 12 amino acids. Trimming took 2 bases from V and 9 from J; bases not matched to a gene: 1. The sample was PBMCs, taken after 12 months of ibrutinib treatment. J is TRBJ2-1 and V is TRBV27, with TRBD2 matching over 7 bases. This TCR was sampled from a human donor with chronic lymphocytic leukemia. The CDR3 bases are TGTGCCAGCAGTTTAGCGGGAGTTGAGCAGTTCTTC. The encoded protein is CASSLAGVEQFF.